The T cell receptor beta chain under discussion was sequenced for a study of cytomegalovirus exposure and HLA in healthy donors. V trimming: 4 bases; J trimming: 8 bases; junction bases outside the gene matches: 8. The CDR3 is made up of 16 amino acids. Germline CDR1 reads KGHSH; CDR2 reads LQKENI. The PCR contained 60 Vbeta and 13 Jbeta primers. The table came from immunoSEQ multiplex PCR; TCRdb's copy has only in-frame clones and leaves some out. The profile shows around 100,000 clones, 79% of them singletons. The specimen was PBMCs. This chain connects TRBV18 to TRBJ2-1; TRBD2 matches at 13 bases. This sequence was found in a woman between 35 and 50 years old in good health and CMV-seronegative. CDR3 amino acids: CASSRTGTSGIHEQFF. CDR3 bases: TGTGCCAGCTCACGCACCGGGACTAGCGGGATCCATGAGCAGTTCTTC. Full variable domain (outside the CDR3, taken from reference TRBV18 and TRBJ2-1): NAGVMQNPRHLVRRRGQEARLRCSPMKGHSHVYWYRQLPEEGLKFMVYLQKENIIDESGMPKERFSAEFPKEGPSILRIQQVVRGDSAAYFCASSRTGTSGIHEQFFGPGTRLTVL.